The 8 T cell receptor beta chains below were found in one sample sequenced in a study of T cells in Graves' hyperthyroidism and ophthalmopathy. TCR beta CDR3 regions were amplified from RNA. An initial round of RT-PCR targeting the TCR CDR3 relied on the HTBI primer set. A single record per CDR3 protein comes from TCRdb applying MiXCR to the multiplex PCR reads. Of roughly 350,000 distinct CDR3 sequences in the sample, roughly 14% are singletons; the top ten hold 15% to 20%. Source material: blood. These receptors all stem from a woman aged 25 to 45 with Graves' ophthalmopathy.

This clonotype was observed at least ten times. The chain is built from TRBV6-1 and TRBJ1-5; D is ambiguous. V was shortened by 2 bases and J by 1 base, with 18 bases between the two germline ends. Germline V gives CDR1 MNHNS, CDR2 SASEGT. The CDR3 runs to 18 residues. For the CDR3, the DNA is TGTGCCAGCAGTGAAAGATGGGAGGGCAGATTAAGCAATCAGCCCCAGCATTTT. This codes for CASSERWEGRLSNQPQHF.

This sequence joins TRBV19 and TRBJ1-5; possible D gene TRBD1, 6 bases. Germline V gene sequence: CDR1 LNHDA, CDR2 SQIVND (reference sequence). The germline V and J ends were trimmed by 5 bases and 2 bases, with 10 bases remaining between them. CDR3 length: 14 amino acids. The CDR3 sequence is CASSLGHRNQPQHF. As DNA, the CDR3 is TGTGCCAGTAGTTTGGGACACCGCAATCAGCCCCAGCATTTT.

This clonotype appeared many times. This sequence joins TRBV20-1 and TRBJ1-1, with a possible D match to TRBD1 (6 bases). Trimming left V 3 bases short and J 1 base short, with 12 bases between. Germline V CDR1 and CDR2: DFQATT, SNEGSKA (reference sequence). The CDR3 sequence is 14 residues long. Here the CDR3 reads CSARDRRPNTEAFF. In nucleotides, the CDR3 is TGCAGTGCTAGGGACAGAAGACCGAACACTGAAGCTTTCTTT.

The genes are TRBV20-1 and TRBJ2-1; 8 positions agree with TRBD2. Per germline, CDR1 DFQATT and CDR2 SNEGSKA (reference sequence). The CDR3 runs to 16 residues. The V segment lost 0 bases and the J segment 7 bases; nucleotides outside the gene matches: 11. CDR3 nucleotide sequence: TGCAGTGCTAGAGAAGTGACCCCAGCGGGGGCTAATGAGCAGTTCTTC. This gives the protein CSAREVTPAGANEQFF.

Concerning this clonotype itself: The junction departs from germline at one end; a sequencing error may be responsible. The chain links TRBV7-6 to TRBJ2-1; perhaps TRBD1 as D (7 bases). The CDR3 is 14 residues long. CDR1 is SGHVS and CDR2 is FNYEAQ in the germline V gene. DNA for the CDR3: TGTGCTAGCAGCTACAGGGGAGGTAACAATGAGCAGTTCTTC. Encoded protein: CASSYRGGNNEQFF.

At least ten counts were recorded for this clonotype. The rearrangement links TRBV7-9 to TRBJ2-5, with D tentatively TRBD1 (6 bases). This CDR3 contains 13 residues. In germline, CDR1 is SEHNR, CDR2 FQNEAQ (reference sequence). V dropped 4 bases and J dropped 7 bases, with 13 bases sitting between them. CDR3: CASSSAGVRTQYF. CDR3 nucleotide sequence: TGTGCCAGCAGCTCCGCAGGGGTACGGACCCAGTACTTC.

The rearrangement links TRBV6-1 to TRBJ2-5, with 8 bases that match TRBD2. The CDR3 has 17 residues. V lost 3 bases to trimming and J lost 3 bases; unmatched junction nucleotides: 12. CDR1 is MNHNS, CDR2 SASEGT, per germline. For the CDR3, the DNA is TGTGCCAGCAGTGAGGGACTAGTGATTATTCGGGAAGAGACCCAGTACTTC. Translating it yields CASSEGLVIIREETQYF.

This clonotype showed up many times. The chain has TRBV20-1 and TRBJ2-3; 13 bases align to TRBD2. The CDR3 runs to 17 residues. CDR1 and CDR2 (germline): DFQATT, SNEGSKA (reference sequence). The V segment lost 5 bases and the J segment 2 bases; nucleotides outside the gene matches: 10. Written as DNA, the CDR3 is TGCAGTGCTGGGGGACTAGCGGGGAGCCACTACACAGATACGCAGTATTTT. Protein sequence: CSAGGLAGSHYTDTQYF.